The 25 T cell receptor beta chains below were found in one sample sequenced in a study of persistence of HIV-infected CD4 T cells. The stimulus was lysate of CMV-infected fibroblasts, approximately 9.6 ug/mL. Sorted nonresponding memory CD4+ T cells were CD40L-negative, CD69-negative, CD45RO-high. This was the immunoSEQ version 4 assay in survey mode. Libraries were prepared by immunoSEQ multiplex PCR; TCRdb keeps only in-frame clonotypes and omits some of them. The sample consists of some 31,000 clones, around 82% of them appearing once. These receptors have no identified antigens. The sequences come from CD4+ T cells sorted from PBMCs after approximately 20-hour stimulation, collected from a patient who received antiretroviral therapy. The receptors derive from an adult man with HIV who was CMV-seropositive.

J is TRBJ1-6 and V is TRBV27; perhaps TRBD1 as D (5 bases). The CDR3 spans 16 residues. The V gene's germline CDR1 is MNHEY and CDR2 SMNVEV (reference sequence). V was cut by 6 bases and J by 0 bases, with 12 bases left in between. In DNA form, the CDR3 reads TGTGCCAGCAGGCGGACAAGGAGCTCCTATAATTCACCCCTCCACTTT. Translation gives CASRRTRSSYNSPLHF.

The chain uses TRBV15 and TRBJ2-7, with 7 bases aligning to TRBD1. The CDR3 runs to 13 residues. In germline, CDR1 is LNHNV, CDR2 YYDKDF (reference sequence). Trimming cost V 6 bases and J 6 bases; bases outside gene matches: 8. The CDR3 DNA is TGTGCCACCAGGAGACAGGGAAAGGCCGAGCAGTACTTC. Translation: CATRRQGKAEQYF.

This chain links TRBV3-1 (or the pseudogene TRBV3-2) with TRBJ2-5; D possibly corresponds to TRBD2 (7 bases). V was cut by 5 bases and J by 6 bases, with 22 bases left in between. CDR1 and CDR2 (germline): LGHDT, YNNKEL (reference sequence). This CDR3 is built from 16 residues. The CDR3 nucleotides read TGTGCCAGCAGCTCCTTGGGGGGGCTACGTCTTCAGACCCAGTACTTC. It is translated as CASSSLGGLRLQTQYF.

In nucleotides, the CDR3 is TGTGCCAGCAGTGAGGACCATTCGAGGTTCAGGGGTAACTATGGCTACACCTTC. This encodes CASSEDHSRFRGNYGYTF. The chain has TRBV6-1 and TRBJ1-2; D is perhaps TRBD1 (6 bases). The germline V gene has CDR1 MNHNS and CDR2 SASEGT. There are 18 residues in the CDR3. V gave up 3 bases and J gave up 1 base, with 21 bases separating them.

In regard to this clone: At one end, the junction sequence differs from germline, possibly due to a read error. The V gene is TRBV10-3, the J gene TRBJ2-4; 7 positions agree with TRBD1. The CDR3 has 11 amino acids. Germline-derived CDR1 and CDR2 are ENHRY and SYGVKD. In DNA form, the CDR3 reads TGCTCGACAGGGACCAAAAACATTCAGTACTTC. Its protein is CSTGTKNIQYF.

The chain uses TRBV7-3 and TRBJ2-1; 8 positions match TRBD2. V lost 1 base and J lost 4; bases outside the gene matches: 9. The germline V gene encodes CDR1 SGHTA and CDR2 FQGTGA. CDR3 length equals 17 residues. In nucleotides, the CDR3 is TGTGCCAGCAGCTTAATCGGGGGGGCTAAGAGTTACAATGAGCAGTTCTTC. Translation gives CASSLIGGAKSYNEQFF.

This chain joins TRBV13 and TRBJ2-7; D not resolved. This CDR3 contains 12 residues. Looked up from germline, CDR1 is PRHDT and CDR2 is FYEKMQ (reference sequence). V gave up 6 bases and J gave up 4 bases, with 10 bases separating them. Written as DNA, the CDR3 is TGTGCCAGCAGTTTCAACTCGTACGAGCAGTACTTC. Its translation is CASSFNSYEQYF.

A single count supports this clone. This sequence joins TRBV3-1 (or the pseudogene TRBV3-2) and TRBJ2-1; 9 bases map to TRBD1. The germline V gene has CDR1 LGHDT and CDR2 YNNKEL (reference sequence). The CDR3 spans 15 residues. With V trimmed by 4 bases and J by 8 bases, 9 bases remained unmatched. The CDR3 reads CASSPQRDREDEQFF. CDR3 coding DNA: TGTGCCAGCAGCCCTCAACGGGACAGGGAAGATGAGCAGTTCTTC.

The V gene is TRBV14, the J gene TRBJ2-5; perhaps TRBD2 as D (5 bases). The ends were cut back, 2 bases at V and 2 bases at J, with 12 bases in the middle. CDR1 and CDR2 (germline): SGHDN, FVKESK. CDR3 length equals 15 residues. This chain's CDR3 is CASSQNQDWQETQYF. As DNA, the CDR3 is TGTGCCAGCAGCCAAAATCAGGACTGGCAAGAGACCCAGTACTTC.

The genes are TRBV19 and TRBJ2-3; D remains ambiguous. CDR1 LNHDA and CDR2 SQIVND come from the germline V gene (reference sequence). The germline V and J ends were trimmed by 5 bases and 0 bases, with 6 bases remaining between them. This CDR3 has 13 residues. CDR3 loop: CASSGDSTDTQYF. CDR3 bases: TGTGCCAGTAGTGGAGATAGCACAGATACGCAGTATTTT.

The chain has TRBV7-9 and TRBJ2-5; 8 bases line up with TRBD2. J was trimmed by 2 bases and V by 2 bases; bases with no gene match: 4. The CDR3 runs 15 residues. Germline V gene sequence: CDR1 SEHNR, CDR2 FQNEAQ (reference sequence). CDR3 amino acids: CASSLLAGTQETQYF. The CDR3 DNA is TGTGCCAGCAGCTTATTAGCGGGGACTCAAGAGACCCAGTACTTC. The full variable domain, completed using reference TRBV7-9 and TRBJ2-5, is DTGVSQNPRHKITKRGQNVTFRCDPISEHNRLYWYRQTLGQGPEFLTYFQNEAQLEKSRLLSDRFSAERPKGSFSTLEIQRTEQGDSAMYLCASSLLAGTQETQYFGPGTRLLVL.

The V call is TRBV6-5, the J call TRBJ1-2; possible D gene TRBD1, 6 bases. V was shortened by 5 bases and J by 4 bases, with 11 bases between the two germline ends. Per the germline V gene, CDR1 is MNHEY and CDR2 is SVGAGI. The CDR3 has 13 residues. The CDR3: CASSRTDRYGYTF. CDR3 DNA: TGTGCCAGCAGTCGGACAGACCGCTATGGCTACACCTTC.

J is TRBJ1-1 and V is TRBV30; D is undetermined. Trimming shortened V by 5 bases and J by 4 bases, and 14 bases separated the two germline ends. This CDR3 comprises 13 residues. Germline CDR1 GTSNPN, CDR2 SVGIG (reference sequence). The CDR3 DNA reads TGTGCCTGGTCCGCGGGGTGGCTCACTGAAGCTTTCTTT. Translated: CAWSAGWLTEAFF.

The chain combines TRBV28 with TRBJ2-7; 11 bases line up with TRBD1. This CDR3 contains 15 residues. Germline V gives CDR1 MDHEN, CDR2 SYDVKM. J was trimmed by 5 bases and V by 6 bases; bases with no gene match: 9. CDR3 protein: CASSPSGQGAHEQYF. CDR3 nucleotide sequence: TGTGCCAGCAGCCCTTCCGGACAGGGGGCCCACGAGCAGTACTTC. The variable domain in full, with the rest retrieved from reference TRBV28 and TRBJ2-7, is DVKVTQSSRYLVKRTGEKVFLECVQDMDHENMFWYRQDPGLGLRLIYFSYDVKMKEKGDIPEGYSVSREKKERFSLILESASTNQTSMYLCASSPSGQGAHEQYFGPGTRLTVT.

The gene calls are TRBV9 and TRBJ2-3, with TRBD1 identical over 9 bases. This CDR3 contains 18 residues. From germline, CDR1 is SGDLS and CDR2 YYNGEE. The trim removed 3 bases at V and 1 base at J, leaving 12 bases unmatched. The CDR3 DNA follows: TGTGCCAGCAGCGCCAGTAACAGGGGGCGTGAGGGCACAGATACGCAGTATTTT. Protein: CASSASNRGREGTDTQYF.

The chain recombines TRBV11-1 with TRBJ2-2, with TRBD1 matching 9 bases. The V gene's germline CDR1 is SGHAT and CDR2 FQDESV (reference sequence). V dropped 5 bases and J dropped 4; count of bases not matched to a gene: 8. This CDR3 spans 16 amino acids. This CDR3 reads CASSHNRGLLTGELFF. CDR3 nucleotide sequence: TGTGCCAGCAGCCACAACAGGGGGCTCCTCACCGGGGAGCTGTTTTTT.

The chain links TRBV3-1 (or the pseudogene TRBV3-2) to TRBJ2-1; 13 nucleotides match TRBD2. CDR1 and CDR2 from the germline V gene are LGHDT and YNNKEL (reference sequence). This CDR3 has 17 amino acids. V shed 3 bases, J shed 9 bases, and the junction held 11 bases outside the gene matches. Here the CDR3 reads CASSQKITGTSGAEQFF. The DNA of the CDR3 is TGTGCCAGCAGCCAGAAGATCACGGGGACTAGCGGGGCTGAGCAGTTCTTC.

This chain links TRBV6-5 with TRBJ1-2; 9 nucleotides match TRBD1. Trimming at V came to 10 bases and at J to 4 bases, leaving 10 bases not matched to a gene. This CDR3 is built from 14 residues. Germline V CDR1 and CDR2: MNHEY, SVGAGI. DNA for the CDR3: TGTGCCATTACTTACAGGGGGCGCGGCTATGGCTACACCTTC. Residues: CAITYRGRGYGYTF.

J is TRBJ1-2 and V is TRBV19, with D perhaps TRBD1 (5 bases). V was pared by 4 bases and J by 2 bases, with 8 bases between. Germline V gene sequence: CDR1 LNHDA, CDR2 SQIVND (reference sequence). The CDR3 has 13 residues. CDR3 amino acids: CASSTTVNYGYTF. CDR3 nucleotide sequence: TGTGCCAGTAGTACGACAGTCAACTATGGCTACACCTTC.

The chain couples TRBV12-5 to TRBJ2-1; maybe TRBD1 (6 bases). CDR3 size: 15 residues. The V and J ends lost 1 base and 8 bases respectively, with 15 bases between them. CDR1 is LGHNT and CDR2 is FRNRAP in the germline V gene. CDR3 in DNA: TGTGCTAGTGGTTTGGAGGGGGTGTTCGGCGATGAGCAGTTCTTC. Translation gives CASGLEGVFGDEQFF.

The chain couples TRBV4-1 to TRBJ1-1; D gene uncertain. The V gene lost 7 bases and the J gene lost 1 base, with 16 bases spanning the gap. This CDR3 comprises 15 residues. Germline V CDR1 and CDR2: MGHRA, YSYEKL. The CDR3 is CASTTPTVRNTEAFF. The CDR3 DNA is TGCGCCAGCACCACACCAACCGTCAGGAACACTGAAGCTTTCTTT.

The genes are TRBV28 and TRBJ2-5, with 7 bases lining up with TRBD2. This CDR3 is 15 amino acids long. J was trimmed by 5 bases and V by 5 bases; bases with no gene match: 11. The germline V gene encodes CDR1 MDHEN and CDR2 SYDVKM. CDR3 in DNA: TGTGCCAGCAGTCTCCAGGCCCCCGGGGGGGAGACCCAGTACTTC. Amino acids: CASSLQAPGGETQYF.

The V gene is TRBV28, the J gene TRBJ1-4; D remains unclear. The CDR3 spans 11 residues. The ends were cut back, 4 bases at V and 8 bases at J, with 5 bases in the middle. Germline assignment: CDR1 MDHEN and CDR2 SYDVKM. CDR3 amino acids: CASSSFEKLFF. CDR3 sequence (DNA): TGTGCCAGCAGTTCTTTCGAAAAACTGTTTTTT.

This clone turned up a few times. V gene TRBV4-2 combines with J gene TRBJ2-3, with D perhaps given as TRBD1 or TRBD2 (5 bases each). Germline V gene lookup returns CDR1 LGHNA and CDR2 YNFKEQ. The CDR3 is 17 amino acids. Trimming took 0 bases from V and 1 from J, leaving 14 bases between them. Written as DNA, the CDR3 is TGTGCCAGCAGCCAAGATGGGGGTACCGTCGGCACAGATACGCAGTATTTT. It translates to CASSQDGGTVGTDTQYF.

This chain uses TRBV15 with TRBJ1-2; the D is unclear. Germline CDR1 reads LNHNV; CDR2 reads YYDKDF (reference sequence). V was pared by 2 bases and J by 0 bases, with 4 bases between. The CDR3 covers 13 residues. CDR3 region: CATSRTANYGYTF. DNA for the CDR3: TGTGCCACCAGCAGAACAGCTAACTATGGCTACACCTTC.